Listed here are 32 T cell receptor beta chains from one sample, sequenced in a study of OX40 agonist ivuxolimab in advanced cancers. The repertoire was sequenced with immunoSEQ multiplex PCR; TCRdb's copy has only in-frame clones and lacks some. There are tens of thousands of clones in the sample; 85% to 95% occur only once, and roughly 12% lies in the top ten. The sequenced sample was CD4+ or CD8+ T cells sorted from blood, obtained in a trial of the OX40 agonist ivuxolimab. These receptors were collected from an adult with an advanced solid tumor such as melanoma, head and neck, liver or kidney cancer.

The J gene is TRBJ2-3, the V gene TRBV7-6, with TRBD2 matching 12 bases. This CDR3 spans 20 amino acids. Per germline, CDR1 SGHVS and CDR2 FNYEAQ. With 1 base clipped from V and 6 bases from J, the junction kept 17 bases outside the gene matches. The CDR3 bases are TGTGCCAGCAGCTTAGAGAGGGCGCTAGCGGGAGGGAGTTTTCGCGATACGCAGTATTTT. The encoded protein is CASSLERALAGGSFRDTQYF.

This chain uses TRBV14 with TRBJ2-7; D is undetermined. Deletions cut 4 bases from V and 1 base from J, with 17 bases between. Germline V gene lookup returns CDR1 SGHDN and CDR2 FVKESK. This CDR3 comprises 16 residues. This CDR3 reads CASSRLGGVQSYEQYF. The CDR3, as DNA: TGTGCCAGCAGCCGCCTTGGTGGGGTCCAATCCTACGAGCAGTACTTC.

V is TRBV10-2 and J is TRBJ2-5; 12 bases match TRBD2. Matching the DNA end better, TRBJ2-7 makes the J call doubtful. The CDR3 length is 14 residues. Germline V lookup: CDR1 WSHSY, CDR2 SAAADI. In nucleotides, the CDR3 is TGCGCCAGCAGTGAACTAGCGGGAGGCCACGAGCAGTACTTC. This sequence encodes CASSELAGGHEQYF.

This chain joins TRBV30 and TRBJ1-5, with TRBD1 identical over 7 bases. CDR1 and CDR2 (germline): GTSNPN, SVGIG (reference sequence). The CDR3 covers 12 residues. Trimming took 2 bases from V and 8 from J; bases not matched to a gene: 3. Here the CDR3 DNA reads TGTGCCTGGAGTTACCAGGGGGAGCCCCAGCATTTT. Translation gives CAWSYQGEPQHF.

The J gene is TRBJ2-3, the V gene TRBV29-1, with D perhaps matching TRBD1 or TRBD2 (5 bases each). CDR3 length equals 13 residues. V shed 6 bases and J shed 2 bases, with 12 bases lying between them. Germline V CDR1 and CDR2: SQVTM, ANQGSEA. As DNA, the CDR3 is TGCAGCGTGAGTGTTGGGACCACAGATACGCAGTATTTT. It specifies CSVSVGTTDTQYF.

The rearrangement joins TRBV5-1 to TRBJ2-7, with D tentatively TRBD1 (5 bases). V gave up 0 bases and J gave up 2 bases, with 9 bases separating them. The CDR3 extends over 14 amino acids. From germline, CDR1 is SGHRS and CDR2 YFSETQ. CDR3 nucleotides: TGCGCCAGCAGCTTGGGGCAGGGCGCCTACGAGCAGTACTTC. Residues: CASSLGQGAYEQYF.

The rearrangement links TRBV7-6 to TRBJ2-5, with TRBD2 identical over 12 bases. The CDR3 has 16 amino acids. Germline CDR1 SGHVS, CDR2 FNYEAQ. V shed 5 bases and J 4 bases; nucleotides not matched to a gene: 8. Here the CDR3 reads CASSGLAGGPGETQYF. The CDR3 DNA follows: TGTGCCAGCAGCGGGCTAGCGGGAGGGCCAGGAGAGACCCAGTACTTC.

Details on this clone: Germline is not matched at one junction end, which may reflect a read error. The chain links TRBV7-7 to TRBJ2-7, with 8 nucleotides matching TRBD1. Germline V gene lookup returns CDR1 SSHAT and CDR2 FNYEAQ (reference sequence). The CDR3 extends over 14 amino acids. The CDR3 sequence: CASSPGTGVNEQYF. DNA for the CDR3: TGTGCTAGCAGCCCCGGGACAGGAGTCAACGAGCAGTACTTC.

The CDR3 region has the DNA TGTGCCAGCAGCGCCGGGACCAGTGGGTACAATGAGCAGTTCTTC. Translating it yields CASSAGTSGYNEQFF. This chain uses TRBV9 with TRBJ2-1; D could derive from TRBD1 or TRBD2 (5 bases each). CDR3 length equals 15 residues. V gave up 3 bases and J gave up 4 bases, with 14 bases separating them. CDR1 SGDLS and CDR2 YYNGEE come from the germline V gene.

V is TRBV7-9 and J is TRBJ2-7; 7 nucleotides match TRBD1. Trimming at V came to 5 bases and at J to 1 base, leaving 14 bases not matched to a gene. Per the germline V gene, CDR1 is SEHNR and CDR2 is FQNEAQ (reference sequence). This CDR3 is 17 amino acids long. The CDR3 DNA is TGTGCCAGCAGCAGGGGCTCAGGGGGTCCCCTTTCCTACGAGCAGTACTTC. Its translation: CASSRGSGGPLSYEQYF.

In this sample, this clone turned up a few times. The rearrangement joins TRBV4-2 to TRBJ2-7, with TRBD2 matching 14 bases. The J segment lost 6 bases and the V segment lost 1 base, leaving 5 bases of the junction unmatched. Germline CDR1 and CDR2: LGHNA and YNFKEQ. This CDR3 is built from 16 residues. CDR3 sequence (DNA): TGTGCCAGCAGCCAAGCCGACGGACTAGCGGGAGGCGAGCAGTACTTC. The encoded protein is CASSQADGLAGGEQYF.

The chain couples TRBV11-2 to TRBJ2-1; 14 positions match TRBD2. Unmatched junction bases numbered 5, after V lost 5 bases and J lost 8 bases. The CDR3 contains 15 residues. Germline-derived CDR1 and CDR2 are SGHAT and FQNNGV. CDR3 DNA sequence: TGTGCCAGCAGCGAGGGACTAGCGGGAGTACATGAGCAGTTCTTC. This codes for CASSEGLAGVHEQFF. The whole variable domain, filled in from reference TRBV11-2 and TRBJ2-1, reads EAGVAQSPRYKIIEKRQSVAFWCNPISGHATLYWYQQILGQGPKLLIQFQNNGVVDDSQLPKDRFSAERLKGVDSTLKIQPAKLEDSAVYLCASSEGLAGVHEQFFGPGTRLTVL.

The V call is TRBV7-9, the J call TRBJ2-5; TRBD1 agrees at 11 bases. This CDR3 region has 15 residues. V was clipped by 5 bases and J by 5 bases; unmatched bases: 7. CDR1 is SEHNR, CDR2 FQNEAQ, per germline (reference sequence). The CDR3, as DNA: TGTGCCAGCAGCACTATCGGACAGGGGGCGGAGACCCAGTACTTC. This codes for CASSTIGQGAETQYF.

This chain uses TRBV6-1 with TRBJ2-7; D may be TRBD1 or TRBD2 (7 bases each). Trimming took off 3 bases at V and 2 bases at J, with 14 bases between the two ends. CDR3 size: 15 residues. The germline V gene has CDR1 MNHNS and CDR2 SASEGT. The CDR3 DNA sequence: TGTGCCAGCAGTGAGTCACCAGGGGGGGCCTACGAGCAGTACTTC. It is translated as CASSESPGGAYEQYF.

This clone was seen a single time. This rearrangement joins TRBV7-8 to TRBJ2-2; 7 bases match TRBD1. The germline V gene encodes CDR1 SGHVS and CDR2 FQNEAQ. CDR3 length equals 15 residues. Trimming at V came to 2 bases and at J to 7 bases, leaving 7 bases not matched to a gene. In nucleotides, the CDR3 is TGTGCCAGCAGCTTACAGTGGACAGGTCACGGGGAGCTGTTTTTT. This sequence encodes CASSLQWTGHGELFF.

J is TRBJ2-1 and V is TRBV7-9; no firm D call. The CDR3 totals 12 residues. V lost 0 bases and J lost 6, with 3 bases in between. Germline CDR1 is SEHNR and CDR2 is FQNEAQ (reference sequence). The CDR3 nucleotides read TGTGCCAGCAGCTTAGCGCTCAATGAGCAGTTCTTC. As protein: CASSLALNEQFF.

The CDR3 coding sequence is TGTGCCAGCAGTTACTCCGACAGCTACGAGCAGTACTTC. It translates to CASSYSDSYEQYF. The rearrangement links TRBV6-5 to TRBJ2-7; perhaps TRBD1 as D (5 bases). The CDR3 runs to 13 residues. Germline loops: CDR1 MNHEY, CDR2 SVGAGI. Trimming removed 0 bases at V and 3 bases at J, with 6 bases between.

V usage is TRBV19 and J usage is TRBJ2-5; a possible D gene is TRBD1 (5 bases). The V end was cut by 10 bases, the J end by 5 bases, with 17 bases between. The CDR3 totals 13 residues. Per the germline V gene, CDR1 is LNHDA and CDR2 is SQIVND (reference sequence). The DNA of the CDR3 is TGTGCCACCTTGGACAACCGAAGGGAGACCCAGTACTTC. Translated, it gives CATLDNRRETQYF.

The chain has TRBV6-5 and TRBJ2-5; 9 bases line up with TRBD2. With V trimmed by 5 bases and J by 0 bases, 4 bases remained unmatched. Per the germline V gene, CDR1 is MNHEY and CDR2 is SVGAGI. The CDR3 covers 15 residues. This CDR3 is CASSPSGANQETQYF. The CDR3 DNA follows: TGTGCCAGCAGTCCTAGCGGGGCAAACCAAGAGACCCAGTACTTC.

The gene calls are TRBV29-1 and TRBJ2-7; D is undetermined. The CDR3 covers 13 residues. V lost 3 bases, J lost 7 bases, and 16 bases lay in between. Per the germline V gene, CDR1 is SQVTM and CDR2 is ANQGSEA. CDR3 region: CSVEHTDVGEQYF. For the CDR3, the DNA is TGCAGCGTTGAGCACACGGACGTAGGTGAGCAGTACTTC.

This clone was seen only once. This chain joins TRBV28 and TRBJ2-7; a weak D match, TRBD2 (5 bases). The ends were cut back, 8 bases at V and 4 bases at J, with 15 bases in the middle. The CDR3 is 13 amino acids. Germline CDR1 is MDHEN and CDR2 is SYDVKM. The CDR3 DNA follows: TGTGCCAGCCAACGAGCGGTCGGATACGAGCAGTACTTC. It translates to CASQRAVGYEQYF.

CDR3 sequence reads: CASSGDRGEAFF. The CDR3 bases are TGTGCCAGCAGCGGCGACAGGGGTGAAGCTTTCTTT. The chain joins TRBV9 to TRBJ1-1; 8 bases align to TRBD1. Germline trimming cut 3 bases from V and 7 bases from J; bases unmatched to any gene: 2. The CDR3 sequence is 12 residues long. In germline, CDR1 is SGDLS, CDR2 YYNGEE.

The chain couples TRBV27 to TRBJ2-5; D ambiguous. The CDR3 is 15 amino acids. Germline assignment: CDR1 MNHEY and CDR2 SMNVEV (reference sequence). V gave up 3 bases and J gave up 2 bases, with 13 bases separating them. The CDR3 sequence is CASSLVGRMQETQYF. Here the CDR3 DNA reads TGTGCCAGCAGTTTGGTGGGAAGAATGCAAGAGACCCAGTACTTC.

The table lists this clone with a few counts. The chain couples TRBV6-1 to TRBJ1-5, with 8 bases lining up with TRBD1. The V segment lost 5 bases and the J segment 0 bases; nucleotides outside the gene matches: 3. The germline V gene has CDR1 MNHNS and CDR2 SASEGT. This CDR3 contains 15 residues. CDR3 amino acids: CASSRTGYSNQPQHF. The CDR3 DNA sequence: TGTGCCAGCAGTAGGACAGGGTATAGCAATCAGCCCCAGCATTTT.

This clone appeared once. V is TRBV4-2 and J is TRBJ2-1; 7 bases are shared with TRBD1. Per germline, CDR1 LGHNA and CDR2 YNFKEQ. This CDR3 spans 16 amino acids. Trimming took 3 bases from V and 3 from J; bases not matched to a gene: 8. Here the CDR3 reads CASSHLGTDLYNEQFF. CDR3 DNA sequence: TGTGCCAGCAGCCATTTAGGGACAGACCTCTACAATGAGCAGTTCTTC.

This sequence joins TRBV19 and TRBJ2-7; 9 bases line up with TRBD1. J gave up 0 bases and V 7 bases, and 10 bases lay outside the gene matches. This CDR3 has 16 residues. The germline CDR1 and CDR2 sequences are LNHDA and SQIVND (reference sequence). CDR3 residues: CASTLAATGGSYEQYF. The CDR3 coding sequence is TGTGCCAGTACCTTAGCAGCGACAGGGGGCTCCTACGAGCAGTACTTC.

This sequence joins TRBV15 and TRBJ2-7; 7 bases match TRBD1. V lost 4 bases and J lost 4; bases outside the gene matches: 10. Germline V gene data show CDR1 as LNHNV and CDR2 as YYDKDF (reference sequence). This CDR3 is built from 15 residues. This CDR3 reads CATSNEGQLSYEQYF. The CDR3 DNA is TGTGCCACCAGCAACGAGGGACAGCTCTCTTACGAGCAGTACTTC.

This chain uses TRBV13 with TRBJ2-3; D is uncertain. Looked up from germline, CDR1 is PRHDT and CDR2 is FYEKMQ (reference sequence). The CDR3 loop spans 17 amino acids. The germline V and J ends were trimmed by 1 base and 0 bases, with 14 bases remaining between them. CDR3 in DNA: TGTGCCAGCAGCTTAGTCGGTGGGCCATCTAGCACAGATACGCAGTATTTT. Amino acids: CASSLVGGPSSTDTQYF.

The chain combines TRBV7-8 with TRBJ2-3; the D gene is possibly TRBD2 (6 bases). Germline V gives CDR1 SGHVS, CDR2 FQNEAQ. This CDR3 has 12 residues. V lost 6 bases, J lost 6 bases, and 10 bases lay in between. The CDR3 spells CASSHRGDTQYF. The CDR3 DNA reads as TGTGCCAGCAGTCATCGGGGGGATACGCAGTATTTT.

CDR3 in amino acids: CASSGLSGRSTDTQYF. In DNA form, the CDR3 reads TGTGCCAGCAGTGGCCTTAGCGGGAGGAGCACAGATACGCAGTATTTT. The rearrangement joins TRBV2 to TRBJ2-3, with 10 bases that match TRBD2. Germline V CDR1 and CDR2: SNHLY, FYNNEI. The CDR3 runs to 16 residues. J was trimmed by 0 bases and V by 4 bases; bases with no gene match: 4.

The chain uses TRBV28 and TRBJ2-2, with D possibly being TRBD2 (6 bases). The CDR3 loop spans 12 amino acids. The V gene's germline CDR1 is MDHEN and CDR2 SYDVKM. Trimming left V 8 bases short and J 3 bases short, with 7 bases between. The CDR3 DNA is TGTGCCAGCCGGGACTACACCGGGGAGCTGTTTTTT. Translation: CASRDYTGELFF. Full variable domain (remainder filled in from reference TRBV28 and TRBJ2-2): DVKVTQSSRYLVKRTGEKVFLECVQDMDHENMFWYRQDPGLGLRLIYFSYDVKMKEKGDIPEGYSVSREKKERFSLILESASTNQTSMYLCASRDYTGELFFGEGSRLTVL.

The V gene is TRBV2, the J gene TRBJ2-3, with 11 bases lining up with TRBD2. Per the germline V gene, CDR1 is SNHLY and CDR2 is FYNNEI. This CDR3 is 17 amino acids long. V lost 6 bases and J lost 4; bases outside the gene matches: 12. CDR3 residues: CASRSPILAGVADTQYF. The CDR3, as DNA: TGTGCCAGCAGGAGCCCCATACTAGCGGGAGTAGCAGATACGCAGTATTTT.